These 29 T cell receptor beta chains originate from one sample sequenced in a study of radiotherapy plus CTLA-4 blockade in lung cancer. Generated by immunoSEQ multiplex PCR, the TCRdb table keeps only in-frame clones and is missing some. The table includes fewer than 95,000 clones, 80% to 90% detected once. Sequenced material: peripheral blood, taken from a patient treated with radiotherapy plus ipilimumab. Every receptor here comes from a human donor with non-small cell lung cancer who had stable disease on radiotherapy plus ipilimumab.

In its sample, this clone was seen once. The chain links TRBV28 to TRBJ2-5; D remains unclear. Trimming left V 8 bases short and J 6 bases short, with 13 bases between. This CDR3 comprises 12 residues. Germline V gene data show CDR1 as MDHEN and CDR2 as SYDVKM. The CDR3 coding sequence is TGTGCCAGCGTCGATTCGAAGAAGACCCAGTACTTC. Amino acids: CASVDSKKTQYF.

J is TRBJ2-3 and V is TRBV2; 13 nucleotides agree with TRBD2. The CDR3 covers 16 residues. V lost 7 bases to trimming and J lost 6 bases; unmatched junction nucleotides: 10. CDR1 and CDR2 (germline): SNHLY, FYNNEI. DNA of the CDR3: TGTGCCAGCAAAACTAGCGGGAGGGATTGGATGGATACGCAGTATTTT. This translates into CASKTSGRDWMDTQYF.

The CDR3 DNA reads TGTGCCAGCAGCTTACTACAGCCGAACACTGAAGCTTTCTTT. Translation gives CASSLLQPNTEAFF. The J gene is TRBJ1-1, the V gene TRBV7-9; no clear D gene. Germline assignment: CDR1 SEHNR and CDR2 FQNEAQ (reference sequence). The CDR3 has 14 amino acids. V lost 2 bases to trimming and J lost 1 base, with 8 bases between them.

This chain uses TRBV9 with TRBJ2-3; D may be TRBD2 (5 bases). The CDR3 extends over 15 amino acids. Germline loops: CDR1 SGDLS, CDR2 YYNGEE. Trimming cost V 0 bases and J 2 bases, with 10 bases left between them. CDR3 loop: CASSVVASITDTQYF. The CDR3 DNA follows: TGTGCCAGCAGCGTAGTGGCTAGCATCACAGATACGCAGTATTTT.

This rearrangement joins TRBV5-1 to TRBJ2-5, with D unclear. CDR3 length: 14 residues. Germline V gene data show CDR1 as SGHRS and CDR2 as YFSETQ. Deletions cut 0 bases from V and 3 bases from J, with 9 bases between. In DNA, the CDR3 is TGCGCCAGCAGCTTGGATCCAGGCAAAGAGACCCAGTACTTC. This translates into CASSLDPGKETQYF.

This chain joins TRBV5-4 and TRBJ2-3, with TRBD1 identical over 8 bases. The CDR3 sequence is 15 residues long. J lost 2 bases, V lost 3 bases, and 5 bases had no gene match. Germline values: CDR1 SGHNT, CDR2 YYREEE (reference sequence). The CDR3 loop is CASSSGQVTTDTQYF. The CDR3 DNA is TGTGCCAGCAGCTCGGGACAGGTGACCACAGATACGCAGTATTTT.

The CDR3 is CSVITPGQSYEQYF. CDR3 in DNA: TGCAGCGTGATTACCCCGGGACAGAGCTACGAGCAGTACTTC. The chain joins TRBV29-1 to TRBJ2-7; 7 bases line up with TRBD1. Looked up from germline, CDR1 is SQVTM and CDR2 is ANQGSEA. The CDR3 extends over 14 amino acids. With V trimmed by 6 bases and J by 3 bases, 11 bases remained unmatched.

The CDR3 DNA reads as TGTGCCAGCAGCAAAGCGGGGAGGTGCAATCAGCCCCAGCATTTT. This sequence encodes CASSKAGRCNQPQHF. V and J are TRBV21-1 and TRBJ1-5. TRBV21-1 is tagged as a pseudogene. The CDR3 covers 15 residues.

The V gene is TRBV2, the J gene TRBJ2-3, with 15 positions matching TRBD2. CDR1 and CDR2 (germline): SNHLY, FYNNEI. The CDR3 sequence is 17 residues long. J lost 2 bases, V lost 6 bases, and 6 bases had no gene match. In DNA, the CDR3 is TGTGCCAGCAGGACCGGGACTAGCGGGGGGATCACAGATACGCAGTATTTT. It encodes CASRTGTSGGITDTQYF. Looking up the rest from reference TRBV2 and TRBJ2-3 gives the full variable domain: EPEVTQTPSHQVTQMGQEVILRCVPISNHLYFYWYRQILGQKVEFLVSFYNNEISEKSEIFDDQFSVERPDGSNFTLKIRSTKLEDSAMYFCASRTGTSGGITDTQYFGPGTRLTVL.

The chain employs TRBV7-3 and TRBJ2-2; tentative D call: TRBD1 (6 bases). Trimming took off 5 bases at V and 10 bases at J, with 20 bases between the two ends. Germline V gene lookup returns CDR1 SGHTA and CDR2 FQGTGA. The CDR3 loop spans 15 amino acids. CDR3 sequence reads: CASSPGTTDISELFF. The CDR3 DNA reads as TGTGCCAGCAGCCCCGGGACAACGGACATCTCGGAGCTGTTTTTT.

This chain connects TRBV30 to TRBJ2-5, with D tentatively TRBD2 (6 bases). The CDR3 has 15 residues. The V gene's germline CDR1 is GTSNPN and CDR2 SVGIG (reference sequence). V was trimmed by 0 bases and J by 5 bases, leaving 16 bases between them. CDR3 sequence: CAWSVLKAGRETQYF. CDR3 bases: TGTGCCTGGAGTGTACTAAAGGCAGGGAGGGAGACCCAGTACTTC.

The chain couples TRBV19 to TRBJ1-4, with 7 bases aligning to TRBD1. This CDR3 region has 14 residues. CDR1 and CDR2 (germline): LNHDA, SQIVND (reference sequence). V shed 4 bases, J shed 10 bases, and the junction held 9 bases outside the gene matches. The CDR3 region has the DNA TGTGCCAGTAGTAGGGACAGCTCAGTGGGAAAACTGTTTTTT. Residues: CASSRDSSVGKLFF.

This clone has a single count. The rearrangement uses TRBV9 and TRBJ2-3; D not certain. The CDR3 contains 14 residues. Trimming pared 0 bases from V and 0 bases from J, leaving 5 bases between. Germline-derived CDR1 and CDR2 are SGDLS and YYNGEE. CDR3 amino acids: CASSVGLSTDTQYF. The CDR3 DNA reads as TGTGCCAGCAGCGTAGGTCTGAGCACAGATACGCAGTATTTT.

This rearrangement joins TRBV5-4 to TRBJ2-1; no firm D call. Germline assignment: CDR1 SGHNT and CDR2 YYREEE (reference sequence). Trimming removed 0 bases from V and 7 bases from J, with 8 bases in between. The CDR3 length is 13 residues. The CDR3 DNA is TGTGCCAGCAGCTTGGTTGGGTGGAATGAGCAGTTCTTC. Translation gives CASSLVGWNEQFF.

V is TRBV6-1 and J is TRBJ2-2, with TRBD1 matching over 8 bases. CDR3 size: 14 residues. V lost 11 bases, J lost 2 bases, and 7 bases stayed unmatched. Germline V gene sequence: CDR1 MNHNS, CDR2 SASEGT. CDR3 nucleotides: TGTGCCGGGGGGACAGGCCTTAACACCGGGGAGCTGTTTTTT. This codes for CAGGTGLNTGELFF.

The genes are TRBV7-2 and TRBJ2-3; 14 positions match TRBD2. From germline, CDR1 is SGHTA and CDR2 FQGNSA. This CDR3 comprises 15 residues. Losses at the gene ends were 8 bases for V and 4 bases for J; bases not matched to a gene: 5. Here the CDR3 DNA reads TGTGCCAGCGGACTAGCGGGAGGCCCCGCAGATACGCAGTATTTT. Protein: CASGLAGGPADTQYF.

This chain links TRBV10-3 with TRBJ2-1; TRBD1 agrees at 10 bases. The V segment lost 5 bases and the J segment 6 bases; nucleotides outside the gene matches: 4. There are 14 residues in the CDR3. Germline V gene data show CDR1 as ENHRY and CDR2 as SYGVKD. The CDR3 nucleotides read TGTGCCATCAGTACCGGGACAGGGGTCAATGAGCAGTTCTTC. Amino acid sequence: CAISTGTGVNEQFF.

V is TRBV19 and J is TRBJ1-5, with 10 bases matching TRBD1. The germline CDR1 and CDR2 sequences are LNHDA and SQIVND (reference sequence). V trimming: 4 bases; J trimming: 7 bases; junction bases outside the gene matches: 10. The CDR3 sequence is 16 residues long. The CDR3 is CASSRTSTGGRQPQHF. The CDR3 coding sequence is TGTGCCAGTAGTAGAACTTCGACAGGGGGCCGACAGCCCCAGCATTTT.

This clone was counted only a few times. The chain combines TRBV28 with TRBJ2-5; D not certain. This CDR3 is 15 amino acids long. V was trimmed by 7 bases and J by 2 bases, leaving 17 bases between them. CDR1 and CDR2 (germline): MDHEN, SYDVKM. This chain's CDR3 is CASNRGVVPQETQYF. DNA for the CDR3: TGTGCCAGCAATCGCGGCGTCGTGCCTCAAGAGACCCAGTACTTC.

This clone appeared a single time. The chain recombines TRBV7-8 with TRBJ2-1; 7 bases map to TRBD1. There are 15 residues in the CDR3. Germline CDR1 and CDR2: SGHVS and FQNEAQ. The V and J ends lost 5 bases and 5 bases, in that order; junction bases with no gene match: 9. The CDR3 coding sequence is TGTGCCAGCAGCGGAGACAGGGCAGGAAACAATGAGCAGTTCTTC. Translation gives CASSGDRAGNNEQFF.

As DNA, the CDR3 is TGTGCCAGCAGCCGAGTGACAAACTCCTACAATGAGCAGTTCTTC. It codes for CASSRVTNSYNEQFF. The chain is built from TRBV14 and TRBJ2-1; D is ambiguous. V lost 4 bases, J lost 0 bases, and 10 bases lay in between. Germline V gene data show CDR1 as SGHDN and CDR2 as FVKESK. CDR3 length: 15 residues.

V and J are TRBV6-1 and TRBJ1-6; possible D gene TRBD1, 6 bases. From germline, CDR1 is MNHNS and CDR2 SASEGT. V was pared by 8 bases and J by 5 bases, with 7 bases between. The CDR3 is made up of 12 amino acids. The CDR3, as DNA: TGTGCCAGCGGACAGAATAATTCACCCCTCCACTTT. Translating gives CASGQNNSPLHF.

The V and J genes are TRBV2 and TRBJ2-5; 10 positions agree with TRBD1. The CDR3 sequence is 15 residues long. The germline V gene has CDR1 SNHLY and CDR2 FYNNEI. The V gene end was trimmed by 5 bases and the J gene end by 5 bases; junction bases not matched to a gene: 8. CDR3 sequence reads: CASSRDRGFSETQYF. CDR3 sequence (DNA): TGTGCCAGCAGTCGGGACAGGGGTTTTTCGGAGACCCAGTACTTC. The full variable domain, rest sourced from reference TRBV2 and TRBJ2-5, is EPEVTQTPSHQVTQMGQEVILRCVPISNHLYFYWYRQILGQKVEFLVSFYNNEISEKSEIFDDQFSVERPDGSNFTLKIRSTKLEDSAMYFCASSRDRGFSETQYFGPGTRLLVL.

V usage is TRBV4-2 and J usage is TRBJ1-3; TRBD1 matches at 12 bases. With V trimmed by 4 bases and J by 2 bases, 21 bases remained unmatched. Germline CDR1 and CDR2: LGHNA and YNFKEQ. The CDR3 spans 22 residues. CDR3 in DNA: TGTGCCAGCAGCCCCCATCCCCCGGGACAGGGGGCGATAAGGAGTCCTGGAAACACCATATATTTT. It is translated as CASSPHPPGQGAIRSPGNTIYF.

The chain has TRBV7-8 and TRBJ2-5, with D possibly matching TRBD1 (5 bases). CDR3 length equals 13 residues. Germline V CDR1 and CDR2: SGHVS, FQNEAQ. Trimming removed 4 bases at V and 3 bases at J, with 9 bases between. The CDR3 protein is CASSSRQKETQYF. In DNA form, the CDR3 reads TGTGCCAGCAGCTCCCGACAGAAAGAGACCCAGTACTTC.

CDR3 sequence: CASRLDSNQPQHF. In DNA, the CDR3 is TGTGCCAGCAGGCTGGATTCCAATCAGCCCCAGCATTTT. The chain carries TRBV5-8 and TRBJ1-5; no definite D call. Looked up from germline, CDR1 is SGHTS and CDR2 is YDEGEE. This CDR3 region has 13 residues. The V end was cut by 5 bases, the J end by 3 bases, with 9 bases between. The full variable domain, its missing parts supplied by reference TRBV5-8 and TRBJ1-5, is EAGVTQSPTHLIKTRGQQATLRCSPISGHTSVYWYQQALGLGLQFLLWYDEGEERNRGNFPPRFSGRQFPNYSSELNVNALELEDSALYLCASRLDSNQPQHFGDGTRLSIL.

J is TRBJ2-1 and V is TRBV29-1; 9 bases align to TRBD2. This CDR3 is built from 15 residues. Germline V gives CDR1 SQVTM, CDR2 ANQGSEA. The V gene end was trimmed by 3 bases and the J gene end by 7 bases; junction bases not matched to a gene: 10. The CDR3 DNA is TGCAGCGTTGATCGGCGGGAGGGCCTGTTTAATGAGCAGTTCTTC. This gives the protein CSVDRREGLFNEQFF.

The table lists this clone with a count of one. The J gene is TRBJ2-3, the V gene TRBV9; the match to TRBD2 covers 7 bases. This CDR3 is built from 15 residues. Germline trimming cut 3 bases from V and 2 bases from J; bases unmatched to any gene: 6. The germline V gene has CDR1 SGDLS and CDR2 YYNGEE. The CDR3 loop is CASSERGLNTDTQYF. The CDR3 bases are TGTGCCAGCAGCGAAAGGGGACTAAACACAGATACGCAGTATTTT.

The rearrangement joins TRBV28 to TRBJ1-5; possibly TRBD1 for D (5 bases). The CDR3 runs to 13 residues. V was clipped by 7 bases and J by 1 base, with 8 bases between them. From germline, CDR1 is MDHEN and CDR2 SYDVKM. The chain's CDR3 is CASTSGSNQPQHF. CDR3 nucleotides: TGTGCCAGCACGTCAGGGAGCAATCAGCCCCAGCATTTT.